These 20 T cell receptor beta chains were sequenced from one sample in a study of CD8 T cells in ankylosing spondylitis. Findings and caveats of the study: Blood from ankylosing spondylitis patients appeared to carry a characteristic roughly 8-variant TCR beta motif.

TCRdb independently ran MiXCR on the 5' RACE reads; one entry per CDR3 protein. Found here are about 800,000 distinct CDR3 sequences, about 12% of them singletons; the top ten hold more than 0.5%. Their specific antigens are unknown. Specimen: blood, either unsorted or a sorted T cell fraction (not recorded which). The receptors derive from a male donor with ankylosing spondylitis.

This clonotype was observed a handful of times. The chain has TRBV9 and TRBJ1-1; D is unresolved. Germline CDR1 is SGDLS and CDR2 is YYNGEE. V was pared by 0 bases and J by 1 base, with 7 bases between. The CDR3 consists of 14 residues. CDR3 amino acids: CASSVGPSNTEAFF. CDR3 in DNA: TGTGCCAGCAGCGTAGGGCCTTCGAACACTGAAGCTTTCTTT.

This clonotype has a count of ten or more. The chain carries TRBV15 and TRBJ1-5; D gene unclear. The germline V and J ends were trimmed by 8 bases and 5 bases, with 13 bases remaining between them. The V gene's germline CDR1 is LNHNV and CDR2 YYDKDF (reference sequence). The CDR3 has 13 amino acids. This chain's CDR3 is CATQSGVYQPQHF. CDR3 nucleotides: TGTGCCACCCAAAGCGGCGTCTATCAGCCCCAGCATTTT.

This clonotype appeared a few times. The chain combines TRBV9 with TRBJ1-4; 9 positions agree with TRBD1. V dropped 2 bases and J dropped 8; count of bases not matched to a gene: 10. There are 16 residues in the CDR3. From germline, CDR1 is SGDLS and CDR2 YYNGEE. The CDR3 DNA reads TGTGCCAGCAGCGTTCTCTCGGGACAGGGAGGAGAAAAACTGTTTTTT. This translates into CASSVLSGQGGEKLFF.

There are a few counts of this clonotype. The CDR3 sequence: CASSQDNGVGGRSETQYF. DNA of the CDR3: TGTGCCAGCAGCCAAGATAACGGGGTAGGGGGGCGCTCGGAGACCCAGTACTTC. The rearrangement uses TRBV4-2 and TRBJ2-5; D is perhaps TRBD1 or TRBD2 (6 bases each). The ends were cut back, 0 bases at V and 5 bases at J, with 22 bases in the middle. This CDR3 spans 18 amino acids. Per the germline V gene, CDR1 is LGHNA and CDR2 is YNFKEQ.

This clonotype was seen ten or more times. The gene calls are TRBV9 and TRBJ2-5; TRBD2 agrees at 8 bases. Trimming took 2 bases from V and 5 from J; bases not matched to a gene: 5. Germline assignment: CDR1 SGDLS and CDR2 YYNGEE. The CDR3 sequence is 14 residues long. CDR3 protein: CASSVGLAQETQYF. DNA of the CDR3: TGTGCCAGCAGCGTCGGACTAGCCCAGGAGACCCAGTACTTC.

This clonotype was observed a single time. DNA for the CDR3: TGTGCCACCAGTGATTCGGAAGGGACCAGATTTTTGGCCGGGGAGCTGTTTTTT. This codes for CATSDSEGTRFLAGELFF. This chain joins TRBV24-1 and TRBJ2-2; D possibly matches TRBD1 or TRBD2 (5 bases each). Trimming left V 2 bases short and J 6 bases short, with 21 bases between. CDR1 and CDR2 from the germline V gene are KGHDR and SFDVKD. The CDR3 is made up of 18 amino acids.

The table lists this clonotype with a few counts. CDR3 sequence: CASRVNRGETGELFF. The CDR3 DNA reads TGTGCCAGCAGGGTGAACAGGGGAGAAACCGGGGAGCTGTTTTTT. The V call is TRBV27, the J call TRBJ2-2; 7 nucleotides align to TRBD1. The CDR3 is made up of 15 amino acids. Germline assignment: CDR1 MNHEY and CDR2 SMNVEV (reference sequence). V lost 6 bases and J lost 5; bases outside the gene matches: 9.

The chain links TRBV15 to TRBJ1-5; possible D gene TRBD1, 6 bases. The CDR3 runs to 15 residues. Trimming shortened V by 1 base and J by 5 bases, and 12 bases separated the two germline ends. CDR1 and CDR2 from the germline V gene are LNHNV and YYDKDF (reference sequence). The CDR3 protein is CATSRVVGGDQPQHF. Here the CDR3 DNA reads TGTGCCACCAGCAGAGTGGTAGGGGGTGATCAGCCCCAGCATTTT.

There are a few counts of this clonotype. The chain is built from TRBV20-1 and TRBJ1-5; the D gene is possibly TRBD1 (6 bases). There are 17 residues in the CDR3. Germline-derived CDR1 and CDR2 are DFQATT and SNEGSKA (reference sequence). The ends were cut back, 0 bases at V and 9 bases at J, with 24 bases in the middle. The CDR3 loop is CSARDRRRGHLFMPQHF. DNA for the CDR3: TGCAGTGCTAGAGATCGCCGCAGGGGCCACCTTTTTATGCCCCAGCATTTT.

V and J are TRBV7-2 and TRBJ1-5; no reliable D call. The V gene lost 6 bases and the J gene lost 0 bases, with 9 bases spanning the gap. The CDR3 covers 14 residues. The germline V gene encodes CDR1 SGHTA and CDR2 FQGNSA. Here the CDR3 DNA reads TGTGCCAGCAGTTTCTATTATAGCAATCAGCCCCAGCATTTT. It codes for CASSFYYSNQPQHF.

This clonotype was detected a few times. CDR3 nucleotide sequence: TGTGCCAGCAGCTTAGCGGGTCGTCGTGAGCAGTTCTTC. Protein product: CASSLAGRREQFF. V usage is TRBV7-2 and J usage is TRBJ2-1; D unclear. This CDR3 contains 13 residues. V dropped 0 bases and J dropped 9 bases, with 9 bases sitting between them. Germline loops: CDR1 SGHTA, CDR2 FQGNSA.

The rearrangement joins TRBV9 to TRBJ1-1; no definite D call. Germline-derived CDR1 and CDR2 are SGDLS and YYNGEE. The V gene lost 4 bases and the J gene lost 0 bases, with 7 bases spanning the gap. The CDR3 length is 13 residues. The CDR3 DNA follows: TGTGCCAGCAGCTTTTTGATGAACACTGAAGCTTTCTTT. It encodes CASSFLMNTEAFF.

The chain combines TRBV4-2 with TRBJ2-1; 7 nucleotides align to TRBD2. This CDR3 has 15 residues. Germline lookup yields CDR1 LGHNA and CDR2 YNFKEQ. Unmatched junction bases numbered 5, after V lost 0 bases and J lost 6 bases. CDR3 protein: CASSQDGASGNEQFF. CDR3 bases: TGTGCCAGCAGCCAAGATGGGGCTAGCGGCAATGAGCAGTTCTTC.

The chain links TRBV28 to TRBJ2-7; D is unresolved. The V gene's germline CDR1 is MDHEN and CDR2 SYDVKM. This CDR3 is 13 amino acids long. The ends were cut back, 7 bases at V and 5 bases at J, with 15 bases in the middle. The CDR3 spells CASNRAPGNEQYF. CDR3 nucleotides: TGTGCCAGCAATAGGGCTCCCGGAAACGAGCAGTACTTC. The full variable domain, completed using reference TRBV28 and TRBJ2-7, is DVKVTQSSRYLVKRTGEKVFLECVQDMDHENMFWYRQDPGLGLRLIYFSYDVKMKEKGDIPEGYSVSREKKERFSLILESASTNQTSMYLCASNRAPGNEQYFGPGTRLTVT.

The chain recombines TRBV12-3 or TRBV12-4 with TRBJ1-3; no clear D gene. CDR3 size: 15 residues. V gave up 5 bases and J gave up 2 bases, with 13 bases separating them. CDR3 protein: CASSPSRATGNTIYF. In DNA, the CDR3 is TGTGCCAGCAGTCCCTCCCGGGCCACTGGAAACACCATATATTTT.

The genes are TRBV20-1 and TRBJ2-1; 9 bases line up with TRBD2. The V segment lost 3 bases and the J segment 2 bases; nucleotides outside the gene matches: 8. Germline values: CDR1 DFQATT, CDR2 SNEGSKA (reference sequence). CDR3 size: 16 residues. The CDR3 protein is CSARYLLAGAYNEQFF. The CDR3 DNA is TGCAGTGCTAGGTATTTGTTAGCGGGAGCCTACAATGAGCAGTTCTTC.

A few counts support this clonotype. V usage is TRBV4-1 and J usage is TRBJ1-2; unclear D gene. The V gene lost 3 bases and the J gene lost 4 bases, with 18 bases spanning the gap. The CDR3 contains 16 residues. Germline-derived CDR1 and CDR2 are MGHRA and YSYEKL. CDR3 nucleotides: TGCGCCAGCAGCCATGTGGTGAGGCCCCGGGGCTATGGCTACACCTTC. Translating gives CASSHVVRPRGYGYTF.

This clonotype was counted a few times. This rearrangement joins TRBV20-1 to TRBJ2-5; perhaps TRBD2 as D (7 bases). The CDR3 has 14 amino acids. In germline, CDR1 is DFQATT, CDR2 SNEGSKA (reference sequence). Deletions cut 6 bases from V and 7 bases from J, with 21 bases between. The CDR3 nucleotides read TGCAGTGCCCCTAGCGGACAGTCCGGGGCGACCCAGTACTTC. It translates to CSAPSGQSGATQYF.

As DNA, the CDR3 is TGTGCCAGCAGCGTAGACGGTTGGGGACAGACGGAGACCCAGTACTTC. This sequence encodes CASSVDGWGQTETQYF. V and J are TRBV9 and TRBJ2-5, with 7 bases identical to TRBD1. CDR1 and CDR2 (germline): SGDLS, YYNGEE. V gave up 0 bases and J gave up 5 bases; unmatched junction bases: 10. The CDR3 totals 16 residues.

This clonotype has more than one count but fewer than ten. This rearrangement joins TRBV20-1 to TRBJ2-1; 10 positions match TRBD2. Germline CDR1 is DFQATT and CDR2 is SNEGSKA (reference sequence). With V trimmed by 7 bases and J by 0 bases, 3 bases remained unmatched. The CDR3 extends over 14 amino acids. DNA of the CDR3: TGCAGTGGTTCTAGCGGGAGCTCCTACAATGAGCAGTTCTTC. This encodes CSGSSGSSYNEQFF.